These 20 T cell receptor beta chains originate from one sample sequenced in a study of T cell changes during pregnancy in multiple sclerosis. TCRdb keeps only in-frame clones here, not all; method: immunoSEQ multiplex PCR. In the table there are just under 60,000 clones, about 91% of which are singletons. The sample consisted of peripheral blood, taken in the first trimester of pregnancy. The origin of the receptors is a female donor with multiple sclerosis, enrolled in a pregnancy study.

The CDR3 DNA reads TGTGCCAGTAGTATAGATCAAAGAAGGGGCAGGGGGCGATTCCTTGAGCAGTTCTTC. Residues: CASSIDQRRGRGRFLEQFF. The chain links TRBV19 to TRBJ2-1; 8 bases fit TRBD1. In germline, CDR1 is LNHDA, CDR2 SQIVND (reference sequence). CDR3 length: 19 residues. V lost 0 bases and J lost 9; bases outside the gene matches: 19.

This clone occurred once. This chain joins TRBV11-3 and TRBJ2-4; possible D gene TRBD2, 6 bases. The V end was cut by 1 base, the J end by 8 bases, with 12 bases between. There are 14 residues in the CDR3. Germline-derived CDR1 and CDR2 are SGHNT and YENEEA. The CDR3 nucleotides read TGTGCCAGCAGCTTAGGCGGGGTTGGGGACATTCAGTACTTC. Amino acid sequence: CASSLGGVGDIQYF.

This clone was observed a single time. CDR3 region: CASSHTGGYGYTF. CDR3 DNA sequence: TGTGCCAGCAGCCATACAGGGGGCTATGGCTACACCTTC. The chain links TRBV7-9 to TRBJ1-2; 8 positions match TRBD1. This CDR3 has 13 residues. Trimming cost V 5 bases and J 4 bases; bases outside gene matches: 3. From germline, CDR1 is SEHNR and CDR2 FQNEAQ (reference sequence). The full variable domain, with the rest looked up from reference TRBV7-9 and TRBJ1-2, is DTGVSQNPRHKITKRGQNVTFRCDPISEHNRLYWYRQTLGQGPEFLTYFQNEAQLEKSRLLSDRFSAERPKGSFSTLEIQRTEQGDSAMYLCASSHTGGYGYTFGSGTRLTVV.

The rearrangement joins TRBV7-9 to TRBJ2-2; 7 bases map to TRBD1. The CDR3 runs 13 residues. The V segment lost 7 bases and the J segment 4 bases; nucleotides outside the gene matches: 3. CDR1 is SEHNR, CDR2 FQNEAQ, per germline (reference sequence). The CDR3 spells CASNRGVTGELFF. CDR3 DNA sequence: TGTGCCAGCAACAGGGGCGTCACCGGGGAGCTGTTTTTT.

This chain connects TRBV4-3 to TRBJ1-2; 8 bases line up with TRBD1. V shed 1 base, J shed 8 bases, and the junction held 3 bases outside the gene matches. CDR1 is LGHNA and CDR2 is YSLEER in the germline V gene. This CDR3 contains 13 residues. CDR3 in DNA: TGCGCCAGCAGCCAAGGACAGGGGCTGGGCTACACCTTC. The encoded protein is CASSQGQGLGYTF.

The gene calls are TRBV7-3 and TRBJ2-1; 9 nucleotides line up with TRBD1. The CDR3 is 16 amino acids. After removal of 5 bases from V and 7 bases from J, the junction contained 12 bases not matched to a gene. Germline V CDR1 and CDR2: SGHTA, FQGTGA. The chain's CDR3 is CASSPQQGALGNEQFF. The CDR3 region has the DNA TGTGCCAGCAGCCCCCAACAGGGGGCCCTGGGGAATGAGCAGTTCTTC. Variable domain in full (rest from reference TRBV7-3 and TRBJ2-1): GAGVSQTPSNKVTEKGKYVELRCDPISGHTALYWYRQSLGQGPEFLIYFQGTGAADDSGLPNDRFFAVRPEGSVSTLKIQRTERGDSAVYLCASSPQQGALGNEQFFGPGTRLTVL.

The rearrangement uses TRBV4-3 and TRBJ2-7; 16 bases align to TRBD2. The CDR3 has 17 residues. J was trimmed by 3 bases and V by 0 bases; bases with no gene match: 2. Per the germline V gene, CDR1 is LGHNA and CDR2 is YSLEER. The CDR3 is CASSQEGTSGGVYEQYF. The CDR3 bases are TGCGCCAGCAGCCAAGAAGGGACTAGCGGGGGGGTCTACGAGCAGTACTTC.

The chain joins TRBV27 to TRBJ2-7; 8 nucleotides line up with TRBD1. Germline V CDR1 and CDR2: MNHEY, SMNVEV (reference sequence). The CDR3 spans 14 residues. The trim removed 3 bases at V and 2 bases at J, leaving 3 bases unmatched. CDR3 loop: CASSFRGQAYEQYF. DNA for the CDR3: TGTGCCAGCAGTTTCCGGGGACAGGCCTACGAGCAGTACTTC.

V is TRBV2 and J is TRBJ1-5, with no clear D. V lost 5 bases and J lost 4, with 24 bases in between. Germline CDR1 reads SNHLY; CDR2 reads FYNNEI. The CDR3 runs to 18 residues. The CDR3, as DNA: TGTGCCAGCAGTCGGGAAAGGCAGCCCCGGGGAGCGAATCAGCCCCAGCATTTT. Its protein product is CASSRERQPRGANQPQHF.

The chain combines TRBV15 with TRBJ1-5, with D perhaps matching TRBD1 (6 bases). Germline CDR1 LNHNV, CDR2 YYDKDF (reference sequence). This CDR3 is built from 14 residues. Trimming cost V 2 bases and J 5 bases, with 10 bases left between them. The CDR3 region is CATSRFGGHQPQHF. CDR3 nucleotide sequence: TGTGCCACCAGCAGATTCGGGGGGCATCAGCCCCAGCATTTT.

V gene TRBV7-3 combines with J gene TRBJ2-7; D is ambiguous. In germline, CDR1 is SGHTA, CDR2 FQGTGA. The CDR3 totals 13 residues. Trimming pared 5 bases from V and 6 bases from J, leaving 14 bases between. Written as DNA, the CDR3 is TGTGCCAGCAGCCAACGGTCCAGCGCCGAGCAGTACTTC. It encodes CASSQRSSAEQYF.

The rearrangement links TRBV7-2 to TRBJ2-3, with D unresolved. Trimming pared 5 bases from V and 2 bases from J, leaving 5 bases between. The germline V gene encodes CDR1 SGHTA and CDR2 FQGNSA. The CDR3 contains 12 residues. The CDR3 DNA sequence: TGTGCCAGCAGCCGGTACACAGATACGCAGTATTTT. As protein: CASSRYTDTQYF.

The chain combines TRBV5-5 with TRBJ1-1, with TRBD1 as a possible D gene (6 bases). Germline CDR1 is SGHKS and CDR2 is YYEKEE (reference sequence). The ends were cut back, 3 bases at V and 3 bases at J, with 21 bases in the middle. The CDR3 runs to 17 residues. CDR3 amino acids: CASSSVGWGGADTEAFF. For the CDR3, the DNA is TGTGCCAGCAGCTCGGTGGGATGGGGGGGCGCGGACACTGAAGCTTTCTTT.

This chain connects TRBV14 to TRBJ1-1; TRBD1 aligns across 7 bases. The CDR3 consists of 15 residues. J gave up 3 bases and V 1 base, and 5 bases lay outside the gene matches. CDR1 and CDR2 from the germline V gene are SGHDN and FVKESK. The CDR3 sequence is CASSQGQGADTEAFF. CDR3 DNA: TGTGCCAGCAGCCAAGGACAGGGTGCGGACACTGAAGCTTTCTTT.

This clone was seen only once. The CDR3 region has the DNA TGTGCCAGCAGTTACGACATTTCCTACGAGCAGTACTTC. Its translation: CASSYDISYEQYF. The chain employs TRBV6-5 and TRBJ2-7; D unclear. The V and J ends lost 2 bases and 1 base respectively, with 6 bases between them. This CDR3 is built from 13 residues. CDR1 and CDR2 from the germline V gene are MNHEY and SVGAGI.

DNA of the CDR3: TGTGCCAGTAGCTTTAACCCCCGGGACAGATATAGCAATCAGCCCCAGCATTTT. Translation gives CASSFNPRDRYSNQPQHF. The rearrangement uses TRBV19 and TRBJ1-5; TRBD1 aligns across 7 bases. The CDR3 length is 18 residues. The V gene's germline CDR1 is LNHDA and CDR2 SQIVND (reference sequence). V shed 6 bases, J shed 0 bases, and the junction held 14 bases outside the gene matches.

The chain recombines TRBV2 with TRBJ1-2; 8 bases map to TRBD1. Germline CDR1 SNHLY, CDR2 FYNNEI. The trim removed 7 bases at V and 8 bases at J, leaving 9 bases unmatched. The CDR3 is made up of 13 amino acids. This chain's CDR3 is CASNKQGGNGYTF. Written as DNA, the CDR3 is TGTGCCAGCAATAAACAGGGGGGAAACGGCTACACCTTC.

This chain joins TRBV15 and TRBJ1-2, with D uncertain. V was pared by 0 bases and J by 4 bases, with 15 bases between. Germline CDR1 reads LNHNV; CDR2 reads YYDKDF (reference sequence). This CDR3 contains 16 residues. This chain's CDR3 is CATSRDLEGSLYGYTF. DNA for the CDR3: TGTGCCACCAGCAGAGATCTAGAAGGGAGCCTCTATGGCTACACCTTC.

The CDR3 nucleotides are TGTGCCAGCAGTTTAGGGGACAGCCAAGGGGAAAAACTGTTTTTT. It yields the protein CASSLGDSQGEKLFF. The chain couples TRBV27 to TRBJ1-4; the match to TRBD1 covers 7 bases. From germline, CDR1 is MNHEY and CDR2 SMNVEV (reference sequence). The CDR3 spans 15 residues. Trimming at V came to 2 bases and at J to 8 bases, leaving 8 bases not matched to a gene.

J is TRBJ2-2 and V is TRBV7-6; 10 bases match TRBD1. Germline loops: CDR1 SGHVS, CDR2 FNYEAQ. The V gene end was trimmed by 4 bases and the J gene end by 4 bases; junction bases not matched to a gene: 3. This CDR3 has 15 residues. For the CDR3, the DNA is TGTGCCAGCAGCTCACGGACAGGGGGCACCGGGGAGCTGTTTTTT. This encodes CASSSRTGGTGELFF.